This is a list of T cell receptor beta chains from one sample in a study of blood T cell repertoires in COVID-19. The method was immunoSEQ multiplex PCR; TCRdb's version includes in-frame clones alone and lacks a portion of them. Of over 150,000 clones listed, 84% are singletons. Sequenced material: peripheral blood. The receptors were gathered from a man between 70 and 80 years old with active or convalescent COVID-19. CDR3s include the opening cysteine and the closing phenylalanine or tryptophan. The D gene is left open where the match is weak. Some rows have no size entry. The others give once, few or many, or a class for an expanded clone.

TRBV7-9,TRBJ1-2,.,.,CASSFRQNYGYTF,TGTGCCAGCAGCTTTCGCCAGAACTATGGCTACACCTTC
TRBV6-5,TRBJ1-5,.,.,CASTPGNQPQHF,TGTGCCAGCACCCCCGGCAATCAGCCCCAGCATTTT
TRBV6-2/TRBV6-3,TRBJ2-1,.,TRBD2,CASSYSSLADNEQFF,TGTGCCAGCAGTTACTCGAGCCTAGCGGACAATGAGCAGTTCTTC
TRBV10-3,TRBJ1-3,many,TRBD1,CAIRDRALGNTIYF,TGTGCCATCAGGGACAGGGCGCTCGGGAACACCATATATTTT
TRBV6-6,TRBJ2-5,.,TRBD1,CASSPTGDKETQYF,TGTGCCAGCAGCCCGACAGGGGATAAAGAGACCCAGTACTTC
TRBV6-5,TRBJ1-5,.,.,CASSPPGQPQHF,TGTGCCAGCAGTCCTCCGGGGCAGCCCCAGCATTTT
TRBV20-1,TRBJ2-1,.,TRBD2,CSPSGGSLYNEQFF,TGCAGTCCCAGTGGCGGGAGCCTTTACAATGAGCAGTTCTTC
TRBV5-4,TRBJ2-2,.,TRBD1,CASSLEGTGYFGELFF,TGTGCCAGCAGCTTGGAGGGGACAGGGTACTTCGGGGAGCTGTTTTTT
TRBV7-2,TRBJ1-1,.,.,CASSTRTEAFF,TGTGCCAGCAGCACCCGGACAGAAGCTTTCTTT
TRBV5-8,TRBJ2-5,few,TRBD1,CASSRDRVGAQYF,TGTGCCAGCAGCCGGGACAGGGTCGGGGCCCAGTACTTC